This T cell receptor (beta chain) was recovered during a study of blood T cell repertoires in COVID-19. Residents of 20 to 25 US areas, aged about 18 to 100 years, made up the participants. Assignment of participants to cohorts was predicated upon participant-reported clinical history. Two consecutive negative NP/OP PCR tests, clearance, or resolved symptoms defined Cohort 3 recovery. The CDR3 totals 17 residues. With 4 bases clipped from V and 0 bases from J, the junction kept 8 bases outside the gene matches. Germline V lookup: CDR1 MGHDK, CDR2 SYGVNS. In the original analysis: By means of reference gene primer amplification, nucleated cell counts were estimated. Produced via immunoSEQ multiplex PCR; TCRdb's table is partial and in-frame only. V and J calls and clone size come straight from that table; D and trimming were deduced from the DNA. The data show hundreds of thousands of clones, around 92% seen once.

The chain recombines TRBV25-1 with TRBJ2-3; 9 bases are shared with TRBD1. The sequenced sample consisted of PBMCs or T cells enriched from blood (not recorded which). The TCR comes from a woman in her twenties or thirties who had recovered from COVID-19. CDR3 in DNA: TGTGCCAGCAGTGCAACTCCCGGGACAGGGAGCACAGATACGCAGTATTTT. Translated: CASSATPGTGSTDTQYF.